Presented here are 3 T cell receptor beta chains from one specimen sequenced in a study of cytomegalovirus exposure and HLA in healthy donors. Measured with immunoSEQ multiplex PCR; TCRdb has only the in-frame clones, and not every one. The table shows fewer than 90,000 clones, with almost 85% occurring only once. Sequencing was done on a sample of PBMCs. The receptors originated from a woman aged 18-29 years in good health and CMV-seropositive.

A remark on this clone: The same CDR3 can be traced to other DNA sequences in this sample. V gene TRBV7-7 combines with J gene TRBJ2-1; D not certain. The CDR3 runs 15 residues. The ends were cut back, 4 bases at V and 0 bases at J, with 10 bases in the middle. Per the germline V gene, CDR1 is SSHAT and CDR2 is FNYEAQ (reference sequence). The CDR3 DNA reads as TGTGCCAGCAGCTCAACGGGTAGCTCCTACAATGAGCAGTTCTTC. Protein product: CASSSTGSSYNEQFF.

The V and J genes are TRBV7-9 and TRBJ1-2; a weak D match, TRBD1 (5 bases). This CDR3 has 14 amino acids. Germline CDR1 is SEHNR and CDR2 is FQNEAQ (reference sequence). V lost 2 bases and J 4 bases, leaving 11 bases between the germline ends. This CDR3 reads CASSLSLGAYGYTF. CDR3 DNA sequence: TGTGCCAGCAGCTTAAGTCTTGGGGCCTATGGCTACACCTTC.

This chain joins TRBV29-1 and TRBJ1-1; D is uncertain. V was pared by 7 bases and J by 0 bases, with 15 bases between. The CDR3 consists of 14 residues. Germline CDR1 is SQVTM and CDR2 is ANQGSEA. CDR3 bases: TGCAGCGCTAAGAGCCAGGTGTTGAACACTGAAGCTTTCTTT. Residues: CSAKSQVLNTEAFF.